What follows describes a single T cell receptor (beta chain). Antigen: not known. CDR1 and CDR2 (germline): SGHNT, YENEEA. This CDR3 has 14 residues. The V end was cut by 5 bases, the J end by 0 bases, with 10 bases between. The data stem from a study of T cell responses to AZD1222 COVID-19 vaccine. Study-wide background: Pooled together were second doses at about 4 or about 12 weeks. Study observations and caveats: The reported proportion of spike-specific TCRs targeting unmutated variant regions was nearly half.

TCRdb's table, derived via immunoSEQ multiplex PCR, lists solely in-frame clones and lacks some. The repertoire holds 97,000 or so clones, with approximately 88% as singletons. This TCR was recovered from an adult in good health. Sequencing used peripheral blood, obtained on day 0 of AZD1222 vaccination. The chain couples TRBV11-3 to TRBJ1-1; D is unclear. For the CDR3, the DNA is TGTGCCAGCAGCCCCCGGGCATTGAACACTGAAGCTTTCTTT. This gives the protein CASSPRALNTEAFF.